The 31 T cell receptor beta chains given below trace back to one sample, sequenced in a study of T cell responses to AZD1222 COVID-19 vaccine. TCRdb's table, derived via immunoSEQ multiplex PCR, lists solely in-frame clones and lacks some. The repertoire holds some 150,000 clones, with roughly 92% as singletons. Specimen: peripheral blood, collected on day 0 of AZD1222 vaccination. These receptors were taken from an adult in good health.

This clone was seen a handful of times. The chain couples TRBV19 to TRBJ2-7, with TRBD1 as a possible D gene (6 bases). The germline V and J ends were trimmed by 4 bases and 1 base, with 20 bases remaining between them. The CDR3 spans 17 residues. The V gene's germline CDR1 is LNHDA and CDR2 SQIVND (reference sequence). CDR3 nucleotide sequence: TGTGCCAGTAGTACCCTCCGGGACATATTACCTTCCTACGAGCAGTACTTC. Translation gives CASSTLRDILPSYEQYF.

The chain is built from TRBV18 and TRBJ1-5, with TRBD1 matching over 9 bases. CDR3 length: 17 amino acids. Unmatched junction bases numbered 11, after V lost 6 bases and J lost 2 bases. Germline loops: CDR1 KGHSH, CDR2 LQKENI. CDR3 coding DNA: TGTGCCAGCTCTGAAGGGACAGGGAACGGGGGCAATCAGCCCCAGCATTTT. Residues: CASSEGTGNGGNQPQHF.

This sequence joins TRBV6-5 and TRBJ2-7; 8 bases are a match to TRBD1. The trim removed 4 bases at V and 1 base at J, leaving 6 bases unmatched. The CDR3 sequence is 15 residues long. Germline V gene sequence: CDR1 MNHEY, CDR2 SVGAGI. CDR3 nucleotides: TGTGCCAGCAGTTTCGATACAGGGGGGTCCTACGAGCAGTACTTC. This sequence encodes CASSFDTGGSYEQYF.

This clone was counted a single time. This chain joins TRBV12-3 or TRBV12-4 and TRBJ1-1; D not resolved. The CDR3 covers 12 residues. V lost 3 bases to trimming and J lost 5 bases, with 7 bases between them. This chain's CDR3 is CASSLVRTEAFF. The CDR3 coding sequence is TGTGCCAGCAGTTTGGTTCGGACTGAAGCTTTCTTT.

This clone has a single count. V gene TRBV18 combines with J gene TRBJ1-1; D remains ambiguous. This CDR3 has 19 residues. Germline loops: CDR1 KGHSH, CDR2 LQKENI. Trimming took 6 bases from V and 5 from J, leaving 31 bases between them. CDR3: CASSRARADSSKFVTEAFF. The CDR3 DNA sequence: TGTGCCAGCTCTAGAGCAAGGGCAGATTCCAGTAAATTTGTGACTGAAGCTTTCTTT.

The count of this clone is one. This chain connects TRBV3-1 (or the pseudogene TRBV3-2) to TRBJ2-7, with D perhaps TRBD2 (5 bases). There are 12 residues in the CDR3. V was cut by 4 bases and J by 7 bases, with 11 bases left in between. From germline, CDR1 is LGHDT and CDR2 YNNKEL (reference sequence). In nucleotides, the CDR3 is TGTGCCAGCAGCCCCGTTCGAGGGGAGCAGTACTTC. This translates into CASSPVRGEQYF.

The chain couples TRBV7-9 to TRBJ1-2, with TRBD1 as a possible D gene (5 bases). With 5 bases removed from V and 2 bases from J, the gap between germline ends came to 6 bases. Germline V CDR1 and CDR2: SEHNR, FQNEAQ (reference sequence). The length of the CDR3 is 12 residues. The CDR3 region is CASSPGNYGYTF. CDR3 nucleotides: TGTGCCAGCAGCCCAGGGAACTATGGCTACACCTTC. The full variable domain, with the rest looked up from reference TRBV7-9 and TRBJ1-2, is DTGVSQNPRHKITKRGQNVTFRCDPISEHNRLYWYRQTLGQGPEFLTYFQNEAQLEKSRLLSDRFSAERPKGSFSTLEIQRTEQGDSAMYLCASSPGNYGYTFGSGTRLTVV.

The sample holds one count of this clone. Written as DNA, the CDR3 is TGTGCCAGTAGTACCCACATCTATGGCTACACCTTC. Protein: CASSTHIYGYTF. The chain uses TRBV19 and TRBJ1-2; D is uncertain. The CDR3 runs 12 residues. The germline CDR1 and CDR2 sequences are LNHDA and SQIVND (reference sequence). Trimming took 4 bases from V and 4 from J, leaving 7 bases between them. The complete variable domain, with remaining parts taken from reference TRBV19 and TRBJ1-2, reads DGGITQSPKYLFRKEGQNVTLSCEQNLNHDAMYWYRQDPGQGLRLIYYSQIVNDFQKGDIAEGYSVSREKKESFPLTVTSAQKNPTAFYLCASSTHIYGYTFGSGTRLTVV.

The genes are TRBV4-2 and TRBJ2-1, with 7 bases lining up with TRBD1. Per the germline V gene, CDR1 is LGHNA and CDR2 is YNFKEQ. This CDR3 has 17 residues. The J segment lost 4 bases and the V segment lost 4 bases, leaving 13 bases of the junction unmatched. The CDR3: CASSPPPTGSLYNEQFF. The CDR3 DNA reads TGTGCCAGCAGCCCCCCCCCGACAGGGTCGTTATACAATGAGCAGTTCTTC.

The V gene is TRBV5-1, the J gene TRBJ1-1; D might be TRBD1 (6 bases). In germline, CDR1 is SGHRS, CDR2 YFSETQ. This CDR3 is 15 amino acids long. V was shortened by 3 bases and J by 4 bases, with 16 bases between the two germline ends. DNA for the CDR3: TGCGCCAGCAGCTACGTACAGGGCTACGGCACTGAAGCTTTCTTT. This sequence encodes CASSYVQGYGTEAFF.

Concerning this clone itself: This sample includes further DNA sequences coding for the same CDR3. The V call is TRBV18, the J call TRBJ1-2; TRBD1 aligns across 8 bases. This CDR3 is built from 13 residues. The V gene end was trimmed by 3 bases and the J gene end by 3 bases; junction bases not matched to a gene: 0. The V gene's germline CDR1 is KGHSH and CDR2 LQKENI. CDR3 DNA: TGTGCCAGCTCACCGGACAGGGACTATGGCTACACCTTC. Its protein product is CASSPDRDYGYTF.

This rearrangement joins TRBV9 to TRBJ1-1; a weak D match, TRBD1 (6 bases). There are 18 residues in the CDR3. Between the trimmed V and J ends, which lost 0 bases and 4 bases, there was a span of 22 bases. Germline values: CDR1 SGDLS, CDR2 YYNGEE. The chain's CDR3 is CASSVVGRTGGWGTEAFF. The CDR3 DNA is TGTGCCAGCAGCGTAGTGGGGAGGACGGGGGGCTGGGGCACTGAAGCTTTCTTT.

The chain links TRBV10-3 to TRBJ2-2, with 8 bases identical to TRBD2. Germline-derived CDR1 and CDR2 are ENHRY and SYGVKD. The V and J ends lost 0 bases and 7 bases, in that order; junction bases with no gene match: 10. The CDR3 runs to 17 residues. CDR3 DNA sequence: TGTGCCATCAGTGAGTCGGAGGGGCGGGAGGTCAACGGGGAGCTGTTTTTT. It translates to CAISESEGREVNGELFF.

The J gene is TRBJ1-3, the V gene TRBV3-1 (or the pseudogene TRBV3-2); tentative D call: TRBD1 (6 bases). V was trimmed by 2 bases and J by 3 bases, leaving 20 bases between them. This CDR3 is built from 18 residues. In germline, CDR1 is LGHDT, CDR2 YNNKEL (reference sequence). CDR3 in DNA: TGTGCCAGCAGCCAAACCTCCGCGGGGGCTGGGAGTGGAAACACCATATATTTT. This translates into CASSQTSAGAGSGNTIYF.

The rearrangement joins TRBV11-2 to TRBJ1-4, with a weak D call TRBD1 (5 bases). V lost 5 bases to trimming and J lost 8 bases, with 15 bases between them. CDR3 size: 14 residues. Germline V gene sequence: CDR1 SGHAT, CDR2 FQNNGV. The CDR3 loop reads CASSPTGAGEKLFF. The CDR3 nucleotides read TGTGCCAGCAGCCCCACAGGAGCGGGAGAAAAACTGTTTTTT. Combining the CDR3 with reference TRBV11-2 and TRBJ1-4 gives the whole variable domain EAGVAQSPRYKIIEKRQSVAFWCNPISGHATLYWYQQILGQGPKLLIQFQNNGVVDDSQLPKDRFSAERLKGVDSTLKIQPAKLEDSAVYLCASSPTGAGEKLFFGSGTQLSVL.

The chain has TRBV11-3 and TRBJ2-7; 10 bases map to TRBD1. The CDR3 is made up of 13 amino acids. From germline, CDR1 is SGHNT and CDR2 YENEEA. J was trimmed by 5 bases and V by 5 bases; bases with no gene match: 3. The CDR3 region is CASSLGTGDEQYF. The DNA for the CDR3 is TGTGCCAGCAGCCTCGGGACAGGGGACGAGCAGTACTTC. Filled out from reference TRBV11-3 and TRBJ2-7, the complete variable domain reads EAGVVQSPRYKIIEKKQPVAFWCNPISGHNTLYWYLQNLGQGPELLIRYENEEAVDDSQLPKDRFSAERLKGVDSTLKIQPAELGDSAVYLCASSLGTGDEQYFGPGTRLTVT.

The V call is TRBV24-1, the J call TRBJ2-7; D possibly corresponds to TRBD1 (6 bases). CDR3 length: 14 amino acids. Germline V gene data show CDR1 as KGHDR and CDR2 as SFDVKD. V was pared by 12 bases and J by 3 bases, with 20 bases between. The CDR3 reads CASPQGPVVYEQYF. In DNA, the CDR3 is TGTGCCTCACCACAGGGCCCGGTGGTCTACGAGCAGTACTTC.

The chain employs TRBV6-6 and TRBJ2-5; 7 bases map to TRBD1. Trimming cost V 4 bases and J 5 bases; bases outside gene matches: 7. Germline V gene lookup returns CDR1 MNHNY and CDR2 SVGAGI (reference sequence). There are 14 residues in the CDR3. In nucleotides, the CDR3 is TGTGCCAGCAGTTCACAGGGGCCTAGGGAGACCCAGTACTTC. As protein: CASSSQGPRETQYF.

V is TRBV19 and J is TRBJ1-5; D is unclear. The germline CDR1 and CDR2 sequences are LNHDA and SQIVND (reference sequence). V lost 3 bases and J lost 0, with 9 bases in between. The CDR3 extends over 15 amino acids. The CDR3: CASSMRRGSNQPQHF. DNA of the CDR3: TGTGCCAGTAGTATGAGGCGGGGTAGCAATCAGCCCCAGCATTTT. The full variable domain, in which reference TRBV19 and TRBJ1-5 provide the parts outside the CDR3, is DGGITQSPKYLFRKEGQNVTLSCEQNLNHDAMYWYRQDPGQGLRLIYYSQIVNDFQKGDIAEGYSVSREKKESFPLTVTSAQKNPTAFYLCASSMRRGSNQPQHFGDGTRLSIL.

The chain links TRBV19 to TRBJ1-5; D is unresolved. The V gene lost 2 bases and the J gene lost 7 bases, with 12 bases spanning the gap. The germline CDR1 and CDR2 sequences are LNHDA and SQIVND (reference sequence). The CDR3 has 14 amino acids. The CDR3 region has the DNA TGTGCCAGTAGTATATCCCCAGACATACAGCCCCAGCATTTT. As protein: CASSISPDIQPQHF.

Remarks on this clone: This sample also contains other DNA sequences that code for the same CDR3. The chain uses TRBV5-1 and TRBJ2-5; TRBD1 matches at 7 bases. CDR1 and CDR2 (germline): SGHRS, YFSETQ. The V gene end was trimmed by 0 bases and the J gene end by 4 bases; junction bases not matched to a gene: 3. The CDR3 extends over 14 amino acids. The CDR3 protein is CASSLGQGRETQYF. Written as DNA, the CDR3 is TGCGCCAGCAGCTTGGGACAGGGTCGAGAGACCCAGTACTTC. The full variable domain, rest sourced from reference TRBV5-1 and TRBJ2-5, is KAGVTQTPRYLIKTRGQQVTLSCSPISGHRSVSWYQQTPGQGLQFLFEYFSETQRNKGNFPGRFSGRQFSNSRSEMNVSTLELGDSALYLCASSLGQGRETQYFGPGTRLLVL.

The chain has TRBV5-4 and TRBJ1-1, with D possibly being TRBD1 (5 bases). This CDR3 contains 15 residues. V was cut by 4 bases and J by 1 base, with 14 bases left in between. Germline V CDR1 and CDR2: SGHNT, YYREEE (reference sequence). In DNA, the CDR3 is TGTGCCAGCAGCAACGAGTGGGGGGGGAACACTGAAGCTTTCTTT. This codes for CASSNEWGGNTEAFF.

Note on this clone: This same CDR3 is encoded by further DNA sequences in the sample. V and J are TRBV7-9 and TRBJ1-5, with 9 bases that match TRBD1. The J segment lost 1 base and the V segment lost 3 bases, leaving 1 base of the junction unmatched. The CDR3 has 15 amino acids. In germline, CDR1 is SEHNR, CDR2 FQNEAQ (reference sequence). The CDR3 region has the DNA TGTGCCAGCAGCTTGGGACAGGGAAGCAATCAGCCCCAGCATTTT. Translation: CASSLGQGSNQPQHF.

CDR3 in amino acids: CASSSTGAYGYTF. DNA for the CDR3: TGTGCCAGCAGTTCGACAGGGGCCTATGGCTACACCTTC. The chain carries TRBV6-6 and TRBJ1-2; 8 bases align to TRBD1. V dropped 4 bases and J dropped 4; count of bases not matched to a gene: 2. The CDR3 length is 13 residues. Germline CDR1 is MNHNY and CDR2 is SVGAGI (reference sequence).

The chain carries TRBV9 and TRBJ1-2; TRBD1 might be the D (6 bases). This CDR3 region has 14 residues. Germline V CDR1 and CDR2: SGDLS, YYNGEE. V was shortened by 4 bases and J by 2 bases, with 12 bases between the two germline ends. The CDR3 sequence is CASSPRQENYGYTF. Here the CDR3 DNA reads TGTGCCAGCAGCCCCCGACAGGAGAACTATGGCTACACCTTC. The whole variable domain, filled in from reference TRBV9 and TRBJ1-2, reads DSGVTQTPKHLITATGQRVTLRCSPRSGDLSVYWYQQSLDQGLQFLIQYYNGEERAKGNILERFSAQQFPDLHSELNLSSLELGDSALYFCASSPRQENYGYTFGSGTRLTVV.

The rearrangement links TRBV10-2 to TRBJ1-2, with D possibly being TRBD1 (6 bases). The germline gives CDR1 WSHSY, CDR2 SAAADI. V was pared by 2 bases and J by 8 bases, with 12 bases between. This CDR3 contains 13 residues. DNA for the CDR3: TGCGCCAGCAGTGAGGGACAGTGGGGGGGCTACACCTTC. Encoded protein: CASSEGQWGGYTF.

The chain employs TRBV5-1 and TRBJ2-3; 8 bases map to TRBD1. V dropped 3 bases and J dropped 1; count of bases not matched to a gene: 1. In germline, CDR1 is SGHRS, CDR2 YFSETQ. The CDR3 length is 14 residues. This chain's CDR3 is CASSSGQGTDTQYF. Here the CDR3 DNA reads TGCGCCAGCAGCTCGGGACAGGGCACAGATACGCAGTATTTT.

This chain uses TRBV5-1 with TRBJ1-5; D is undetermined. This CDR3 contains 13 residues. The germline CDR1 and CDR2 sequences are SGHRS and YFSETQ. Trimming cost V 0 bases and J 4 bases, with 5 bases left between them. The CDR3 nucleotides read TGCGCCAGCAGCTTGGGCCAGAATCAGCCCCAGCATTTT. Its translation is CASSLGQNQPQHF.

This clone was seen a few times. This chain connects TRBV6-4 to TRBJ2-1, with a weak D call TRBD2 (5 bases). Trimming left V 1 base short and J 8 bases short, with 15 bases between. In germline, CDR1 is MRHNA, CDR2 SNTAGT. The CDR3 is made up of 15 amino acids. CDR3 coding DNA: TGTGCCAGCAGTGACTTCGAGGGAGTTACTTATGAGCAGTTCTTC. Its protein product is CASSDFEGVTYEQFF.

The chain joins TRBV20-1 to TRBJ1-4; D is ambiguous. CDR1 and CDR2 from the germline V gene are DFQATT and SNEGSKA (reference sequence). The V gene lost 3 bases and the J gene lost 8 bases, with 13 bases spanning the gap. The CDR3 is 13 residues long. The CDR3 loop is CSASSGINEKLFF. The CDR3 coding sequence is TGCAGTGCTAGTTCGGGGATCAACGAAAAACTGTTTTTT.

The chain couples TRBV6-7 to TRBJ1-1, with unresolved D. TRBV6-7 is flagged as an ORF with uncertain function. CDR3 length: 13 residues. V dropped 1 base and J dropped 3 bases, with 6 bases sitting between them. CDR3 coding DNA: TGTGCCAGCAGTTACTATGAGGACACTGAAGCTTTCTTT. This translates into CASSYYEDTEAFF.